These 29 T cell receptor beta chains originate from one sample sequenced in a study of HIV-infected children after antiretroviral therapy interruption. Described treatment: PENTA 11 planned treatment interruption arm or continuous ART arm. A 3' RACE protocol on RNA, with unique molecular identifiers, produced the TCR library. MiXCR was run by TCRdb on the 3' RACE reads, yielding one entry per CDR3 protein. Of 40,000 or so distinct CDR3 sequences detected, 6.5% appear once; the ten largest clones hold just under 1%. Specimen: CD45RA+ CD4+ T cells from PBMCs, pooled from several time points, collected from a donor given antiretroviral therapy, either interrupted or continuous. Subset defined: naive CD4+ CD45RA+ CD45RO- T cells. Every receptor here comes from a pool of human donors with HIV.

This clonotype showed up many times. V is TRBV12-3 or TRBV12-4 and J is TRBJ2-6, with D unresolved. Trimming removed 0 bases from V and 2 bases from J, with 5 bases in between. The length of the CDR3 is 15 residues. CDR3 coding DNA: TGTGCCAGCAGTTTAGCAGGGACTGGGGCCAACGTCCTGACTTTC. Translated: CASSLAGTGANVLTF.

This clonotype was detected a few times. V is TRBV21-1 and J is TRBJ2-3; the D call in the table, TRBD1, was not verified against the DNA. TRBV21-1 is a listed pseudogene. The CDR3 is 15 residues long. The CDR3 DNA reads TGTGCCAGCTCACCCCCGGCCAGGAGCACAGATACGCAGTATTTT. Protein: CASSPPARSTDTQYF.

The rearrangement links TRBV6-5 to TRBJ2-3, with D tentatively TRBD2 (6 bases). Trimming removed 11 bases from V and 1 base from J, with 13 bases in between. The germline CDR1 and CDR2 sequences are MNHEY and SVGAGI. This CDR3 region has 13 residues. The CDR3 bases are TGTGCCTCCCGGGAGTGGGGCACAGATACGCAGTATTTT. Translating it yields CASREWGTDTQYF.

This clonotype has a handful of counts. The V and J genes are TRBV12-3 or TRBV12-4 and TRBJ2-2; D uncertain. V was shortened by 6 bases and J by 3 bases, with 14 bases between the two germline ends. The CDR3 loop spans 15 amino acids. The CDR3 spells CASRTSLGYTGELFF. The CDR3 DNA is TGTGCCAGCAGAACGTCCCTGGGATACACCGGGGAGCTGTTTTTT.

This clonotype was counted at least ten times. The chain has TRBV28 and TRBJ1-4; D is unclear. The CDR3 has 13 residues. Germline V lookup: CDR1 MDHEN, CDR2 SYDVKM. Trimming removed 8 bases at V and 8 bases at J, with 15 bases between. In nucleotides, the CDR3 is TGTGCCAGCTCCAGCGGAGTGAGGGAAAAACTGTTTTTT. It specifies CASSSGVREKLFF.

This chain connects TRBV27 to TRBJ2-7, with 15 bases aligning to TRBD2. Germline V gives CDR1 MNHEY, CDR2 SMNVEV (reference sequence). The junction had 1 base not matched to a gene; V was cut back by 0 bases and J by 4 bases. The CDR3 covers 16 residues. As DNA, the CDR3 is TGTGCCAGCAGTTTATCCGGACTAGCGGGAGGGTACGAGCAGTACTTC. This codes for CASSLSGLAGGYEQYF.

This clonotype was seen only a few times. This chain connects TRBV19 to TRBJ2-5, with D uncertain. The CDR3 length is 16 residues. Germline V gene lookup returns CDR1 LNHDA and CDR2 SQIVND (reference sequence). V gave up 3 bases and J gave up 2 bases, with 16 bases separating them. CDR3 in amino acids: CASSIARYLGQETQYF. Written as DNA, the CDR3 is TGTGCCAGTAGTATTGCCCGATACCTGGGGCAAGAGACCCAGTACTTC.

There are a few counts of this clonotype. A single base separates this from a much larger clone, so it may be a read error. This sequence joins TRBV6-2 or TRBV6-3 and TRBJ2-1; possible D gene TRBD1, 6 bases. Germline V gene sequence: CDR1 MNHEY, CDR2 SVGEGT. Trimming removed 5 bases from V and 4 bases from J, with 9 bases in between. This CDR3 has 13 amino acids. CDR3 bases: TGTGCCAGCAGTCGAGGACAGTACAATGAGCAGTTCTTC. Amino acid sequence: CASSRGQYNEQFF.

V and J are TRBV20-1 and TRBJ2-3; perhaps TRBD1 as D (6 bases). V was pared by 2 bases and J by 2 bases, with 11 bases between. The CDR3 has 14 amino acids. CDR1 and CDR2 (germline): DFQATT, SNEGSKA (reference sequence). CDR3 region: CSARRTEYTDTQYF. CDR3 coding DNA: TGCAGTGCTAGAAGGACAGAATACACAGATACGCAGTATTTT.

V usage is TRBV5-6 and J usage is TRBJ1-1; TRBD1 is a possible D gene (5 bases). The CDR3 consists of 22 residues. The ends were cut back, 1 base at V and 1 base at J, with 32 bases in the middle. CDR1 and CDR2 from the germline V gene are SGHDT and YYEEEE. For the CDR3, the DNA is TGTGCCAGCAGCTTGCCTGACAAACTCGTTCAGGGAGGGAAAATAACGAACACTGAAGCTTTCTTT. The encoded protein is CASSLPDKLVQGGKITNTEAFF.

This clonotype was seen many times. The rearrangement uses TRBV12-3 or TRBV12-4 and TRBJ2-3, with TRBD1 as a possible D gene (6 bases). This CDR3 is 15 amino acids long. Trimming shortened V by 0 bases and J by 0 bases, and 7 bases separated the two germline ends. The CDR3 sequence is CASSLARGSTDTQYF. The CDR3 nucleotides read TGTGCCAGCAGTTTAGCAAGGGGGAGCACAGATACGCAGTATTTT.

By sample share, this clonotype is medium-sized. A read error may account for a junction end that differs from germline. The rearrangement uses TRBV19 and TRBJ2-4; possible D gene TRBD2, 5 bases. This CDR3 spans 15 amino acids. CDR1 and CDR2 (germline): LNHDA, SQIVND (reference sequence). The CDR3 is CASSWTGSSQNTLYF. Here the CDR3 DNA reads TGTGCCAGCAGTTGGACTGGGTCTAGTCAAAACACCTTGTACTTT. The full variable domain, with the rest looked up from reference TRBV19 and TRBJ2-4, is DGGITQSPKYLFRKEGQNVTLSCEQNLNHDAMYWYRQDPGQGLRLIYYSQIVNDFQKGDIAEGYSVSREKKESFPLTVTSAQKNPTAFYLCASSWTGSSQNTLYFGAGTRLSVL.

The V call is TRBV27, the J call TRBJ2-2; tentative D call: TRBD2 (5 bases). Deletions cut 7 bases from V and 6 bases from J, with 18 bases between. CDR3 length equals 15 residues. CDR1 is MNHEY, CDR2 SMNVEV, per germline (reference sequence). The CDR3 here is CASTPGVYGPGELFF. Here the CDR3 DNA reads TGTGCCAGCACCCCCGGGGTCTACGGTCCCGGGGAGCTGTTTTTT.

This clonotype was recorded at least ten times. The J gene is TRBJ2-5, the V gene TRBV7-8; TRBD1 or TRBD2 may be the D gene (6 bases each). With 2 bases removed from V and 4 bases from J, the gap between germline ends came to 20 bases. The CDR3 contains 17 residues. Germline V gene lookup returns CDR1 SGHVS and CDR2 FQNEAQ. In nucleotides, the CDR3 is TGTGCCAGCAGCTTAAGAAGGGCTCGGGGGCCCCCAGAGACCCAGTACTTC. Protein: CASSLRRARGPPETQYF.

There are many counts of this clonotype. In nucleotides, the CDR3 is TGTGCCAGCAGCCACATTAGCGGGGACGCCTACGAGCAGTACTTC. The encoded protein is CASSHISGDAYEQYF. The chain couples TRBV4-2 to TRBJ2-7; 8 nucleotides line up with TRBD2. Looked up from germline, CDR1 is LGHNA and CDR2 is YNFKEQ. The CDR3 consists of 15 residues. Germline trimming cut 3 bases from V and 2 bases from J; bases unmatched to any gene: 6.

This chain joins TRBV29-1 and TRBJ1-1; TRBD1 matches 9 bases. Germline CDR1 is SQVTM and CDR2 is ANQGSEA. The CDR3 extends over 12 amino acids. The J segment lost 11 bases and the V segment lost 4 bases, leaving 8 bases of the junction unmatched. CDR3: CSVAGTGMVAFF. The CDR3 coding sequence is TGCAGCGTTGCTGGGACAGGGATGGTGGCTTTCTTT.

This clonotype was observed at least ten times. The J gene is TRBJ1-3, the V gene TRBV29-1, with no clear D. CDR3 size: 11 residues. Germline CDR1 and CDR2: SQVTM and ANQGSEA. The V end was cut by 4 bases, the J end by 4 bases, with 5 bases between. CDR3 bases: TGCAGCGTTGTACAGGGAAACACCATATATTTT. Its translation: CSVVQGNTIYF.

The sample holds many counts of this clonotype. The chain recombines TRBV5-6 with TRBJ2-3, with D possibly TRBD1 on 6 matching bases. Trimming took off 0 bases at V and 7 bases at J, with 15 bases between the two ends. Germline V gene data show CDR1 as SGHDT and CDR2 as YYEEEE. This CDR3 contains 15 residues. CDR3 sequence: CASSLVGAGVNTQYF. In DNA form, the CDR3 reads TGTGCCAGCAGCTTGGTGGGGGCTGGTGTGAATACGCAGTATTTT.

The V and J genes are TRBV2 and TRBJ1-2; no definite D call. V lost 2 bases and J lost 4, with 2 bases in between. CDR1 is SNHLY and CDR2 is FYNNEI in the germline V gene. The CDR3 runs to 11 residues. CDR3 region: CASSELYGYTF. CDR3 nucleotide sequence: TGTGCCAGCAGTGAACTCTATGGCTACACCTTC.

The rearrangement joins TRBV12-3 or TRBV12-4 to TRBJ2-5; D remains unclear. Trimming removed 3 bases from V and 5 bases from J, with 13 bases in between. This CDR3 comprises 14 residues. CDR3 loop: CASSFSVGRETQYF. The CDR3 coding sequence is TGTGCCAGCAGTTTTTCGGTAGGACGGGAGACCCAGTACTTC.

This clonotype appeared many times. One end of the junction varies from germline; a read error may be responsible. The chain uses TRBV6-2 or TRBV6-3 and TRBJ1-5; possible D gene TRBD1, 5 bases. CDR1 and CDR2 (germline): MNHEY, SVGEGT. The CDR3 is 17 amino acids. CDR3 loop: CASSYFAIQGSDQPQHF. The CDR3 DNA follows: TGTGCCAGCAGTTACTTCGCCATCCAGGGTAGCGATCAGCCCCAGCATTTT.

This clonotype showed up just a few times. The chain recombines TRBV19 with TRBJ2-3, with 10 bases identical to TRBD2. Germline-derived CDR1 and CDR2 are LNHDA and SQIVND (reference sequence). This CDR3 region has 18 residues. V lost 7 bases and J lost 6; bases outside the gene matches: 19. CDR3 nucleotide sequence: TGTGCCAGTACCGAACGCGGGGTTAAGCGGGGGGGCCCTGATACGCAGTATTTT. As protein: CASTERGVKRGGPDTQYF.

In this sample, this clonotype turned up many times. V is TRBV5-1 and J is TRBJ2-3; D assignment may be TRBD1 or TRBD2 (6 bases each). This CDR3 spans 14 amino acids. Germline CDR1 and CDR2: SGHRS and YFSETQ. V lost 4 bases to trimming and J lost 2 bases, with 11 bases between them. CDR3: CASSGGQLTDTQYF. CDR3 DNA: TGCGCCAGCAGCGGGGGGCAGCTCACAGATACGCAGTATTTT.

This clonotype was seen many times. The chain uses TRBV2 and TRBJ2-7; D tentatively reads TRBD1 or TRBD2 (5 bases each). Germline V gene data show CDR1 as SNHLY and CDR2 as FYNNEI. The V and J ends lost 6 bases and 4 bases respectively, with 16 bases between them. The CDR3 length is 14 residues. CDR3 DNA sequence: TGTGCCAGCAGGTTCCGGACCGGGGCTTACGAGCAGTACTTC. As protein: CASRFRTGAYEQYF.

This clonotype was seen a few times. The CDR3 here is CSARVQGYSNQPQHF. DNA of the CDR3: TGCAGTGCTAGAGTCCAGGGGTATAGCAATCAGCCCCAGCATTTT. The chain is built from TRBV20-1 and TRBJ1-5, with TRBD1 as a possible D gene (6 bases). V lost 1 base, J lost 0 bases, and 10 bases lay in between. Germline values: CDR1 DFQATT, CDR2 SNEGSKA (reference sequence). CDR3 length: 15 residues.

This clonotype was counted many times. The rearrangement links TRBV7-9 to TRBJ1-5, with 7 nucleotides matching TRBD1. Unmatched junction bases numbered 6, after V lost 1 base and J lost 3 bases. The CDR3 sequence is 16 residues long. Germline lookup yields CDR1 SEHNR and CDR2 FQNEAQ (reference sequence). Here the CDR3 DNA reads TGTGCCAGCAGCTTAGGACAGGGCACGTTCAATCAGCCCCAGCATTTT. Its translation is CASSLGQGTFNQPQHF.

The rearrangement joins TRBV29-1 to TRBJ1-2; D not certain. This CDR3 spans 13 amino acids. Trimming left V 4 bases short and J 5 bases short, with 14 bases between. Germline loops: CDR1 SQVTM, CDR2 ANQGSEA. The CDR3 DNA is TGCAGCGTTGTCCACGGGGTAGGGTATGGCTACACCTTC. Translated, it gives CSVVHGVGYGYTF.

This clonotype was seen at least ten times. CDR3 DNA: TGTGCCAGTAGTACCGGGGTCTGGTCCAGGGACGGTGGTGGCTACACCTTC. Protein sequence: CASSTGVWSRDGGGYTF. This sequence joins TRBV19 and TRBJ1-2; possibly TRBD1 for D (5 bases). The CDR3 loop spans 17 amino acids. The germline V and J ends were trimmed by 4 bases and 7 bases, with 25 bases remaining between them. From germline, CDR1 is LNHDA and CDR2 SQIVND (reference sequence).

This clonotype is labeled medium-sized. One end of the junction fails to match germline, which may point to a read error. V is TRBV19 and J is TRBJ2-5, with D tentatively TRBD2 (7 bases). This CDR3 comprises 13 residues. Germline-derived CDR1 and CDR2 are LNHDA and SQIVND (reference sequence). The CDR3 DNA sequence: TGTGCCAGCAGTATGGGGGGGCGCGACACCCAGTACTTT. Its protein is CASSMGGRDTQYF.